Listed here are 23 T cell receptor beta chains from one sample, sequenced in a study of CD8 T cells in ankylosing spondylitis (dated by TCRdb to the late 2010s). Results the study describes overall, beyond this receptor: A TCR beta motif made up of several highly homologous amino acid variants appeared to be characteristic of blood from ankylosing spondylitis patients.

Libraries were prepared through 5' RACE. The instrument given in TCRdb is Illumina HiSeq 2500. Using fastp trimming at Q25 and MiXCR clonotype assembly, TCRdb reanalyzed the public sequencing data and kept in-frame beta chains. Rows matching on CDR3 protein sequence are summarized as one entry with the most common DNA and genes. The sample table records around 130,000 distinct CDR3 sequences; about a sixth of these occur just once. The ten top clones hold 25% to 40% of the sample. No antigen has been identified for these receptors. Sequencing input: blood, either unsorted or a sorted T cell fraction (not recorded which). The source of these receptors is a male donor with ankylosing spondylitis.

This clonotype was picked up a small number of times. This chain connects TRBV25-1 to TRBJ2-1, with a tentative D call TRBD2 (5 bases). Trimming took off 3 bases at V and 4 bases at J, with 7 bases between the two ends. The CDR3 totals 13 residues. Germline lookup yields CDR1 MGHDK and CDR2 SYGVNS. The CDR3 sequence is CASSEGDYNEQFF. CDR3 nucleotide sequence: TGTGCCAGCAGTGAGGGAGATTACAATGAGCAGTTCTTC.

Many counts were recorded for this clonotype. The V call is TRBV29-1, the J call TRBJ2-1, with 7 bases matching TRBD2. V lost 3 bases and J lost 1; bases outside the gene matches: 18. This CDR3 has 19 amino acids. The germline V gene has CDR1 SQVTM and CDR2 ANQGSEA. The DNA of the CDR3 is TGCAGCGTTGAGGGGCTAAGCGGGGCCGGGGTGTGGTCCTACAATGAGCAGTTCTTC. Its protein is CSVEGLSGAGVWSYNEQFF.

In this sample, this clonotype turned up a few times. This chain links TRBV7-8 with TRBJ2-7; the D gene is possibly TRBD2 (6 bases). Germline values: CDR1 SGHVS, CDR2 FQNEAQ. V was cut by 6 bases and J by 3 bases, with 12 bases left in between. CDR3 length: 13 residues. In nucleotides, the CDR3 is TGTGCCAGCAGTTTTAGCGGTGGCTACGAGCAGTACTTC. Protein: CASSFSGGYEQYF.

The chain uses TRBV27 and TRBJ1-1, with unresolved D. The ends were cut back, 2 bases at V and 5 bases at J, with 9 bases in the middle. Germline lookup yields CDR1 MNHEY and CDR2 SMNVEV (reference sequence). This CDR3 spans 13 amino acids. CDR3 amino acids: CASSLHSETEAFF. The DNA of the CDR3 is TGTGCCAGCAGTTTACATTCCGAGACTGAAGCTTTCTTT.

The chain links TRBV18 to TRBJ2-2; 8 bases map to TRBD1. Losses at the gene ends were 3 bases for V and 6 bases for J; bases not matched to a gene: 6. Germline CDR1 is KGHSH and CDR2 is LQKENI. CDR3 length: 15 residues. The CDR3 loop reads CASSPLDRAAGELFF. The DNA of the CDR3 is TGTGCCAGCTCACCCCTGGACAGGGCCGCCGGGGAGCTGTTTTTT.

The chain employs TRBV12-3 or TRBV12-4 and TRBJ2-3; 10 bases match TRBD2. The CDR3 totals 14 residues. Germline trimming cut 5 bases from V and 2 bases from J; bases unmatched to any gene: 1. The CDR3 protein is CASSTSGATDTQYF. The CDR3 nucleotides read TGTGCCAGCAGTACTAGCGGGGCCACAGATACGCAGTATTTT.

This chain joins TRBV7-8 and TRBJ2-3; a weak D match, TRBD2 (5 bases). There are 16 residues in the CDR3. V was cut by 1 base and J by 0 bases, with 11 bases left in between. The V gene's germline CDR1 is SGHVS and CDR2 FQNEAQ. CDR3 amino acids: CASSLGELGSTDTQYF. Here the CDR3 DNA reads TGTGCCAGCAGCTTAGGCGAACTAGGCAGCACAGATACGCAGTATTTT.

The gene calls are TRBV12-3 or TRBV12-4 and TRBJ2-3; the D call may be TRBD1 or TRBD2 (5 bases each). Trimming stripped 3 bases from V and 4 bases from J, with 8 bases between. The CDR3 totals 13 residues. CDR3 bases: TGTGCCAGCAGTTTCCAGGGACCAGATACGCAGTATTTT. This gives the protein CASSFQGPDTQYF.

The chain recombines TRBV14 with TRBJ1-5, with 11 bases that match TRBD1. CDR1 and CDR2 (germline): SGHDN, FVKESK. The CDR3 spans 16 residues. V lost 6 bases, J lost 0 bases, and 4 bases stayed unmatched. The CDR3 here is CASSRGQGDSNQPQHF. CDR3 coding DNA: TGTGCCAGCAGTCGGGGACAGGGGGATAGCAATCAGCCCCAGCATTTT.

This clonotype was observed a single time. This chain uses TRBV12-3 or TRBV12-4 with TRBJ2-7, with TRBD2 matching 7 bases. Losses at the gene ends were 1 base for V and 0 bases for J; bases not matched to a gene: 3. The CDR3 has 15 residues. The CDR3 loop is CASSLGGSPSYEQYF. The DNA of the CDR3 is TGTGCCAGCAGTTTAGGCGGGAGCCCCTCCTACGAGCAGTACTTC.

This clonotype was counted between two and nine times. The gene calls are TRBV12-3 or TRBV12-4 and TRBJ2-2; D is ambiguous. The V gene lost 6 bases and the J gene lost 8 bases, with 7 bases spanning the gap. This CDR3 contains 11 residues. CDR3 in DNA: TGTGCCAGCAGCGTGACAGGGGAGCTGTTTTTT. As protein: CASSVTGELFF.

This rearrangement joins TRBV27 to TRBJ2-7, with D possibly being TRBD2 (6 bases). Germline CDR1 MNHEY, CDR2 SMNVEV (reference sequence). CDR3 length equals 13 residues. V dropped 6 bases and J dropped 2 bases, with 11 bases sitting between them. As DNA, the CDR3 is TGTGCCAGCAGCCGGGCGGGGACCTACGAGCAGTACTTC. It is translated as CASSRAGTYEQYF.

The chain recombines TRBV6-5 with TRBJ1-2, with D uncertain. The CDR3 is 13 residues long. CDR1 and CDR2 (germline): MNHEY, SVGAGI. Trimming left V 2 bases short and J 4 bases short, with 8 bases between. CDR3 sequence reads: CASSYKGFYGYTF. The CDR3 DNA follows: TGTGCCAGCAGTTACAAGGGTTTCTATGGCTACACCTTC.

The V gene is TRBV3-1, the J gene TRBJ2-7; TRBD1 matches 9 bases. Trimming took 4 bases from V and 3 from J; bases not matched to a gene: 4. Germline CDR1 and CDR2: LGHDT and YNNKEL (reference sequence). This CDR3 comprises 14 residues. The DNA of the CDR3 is TGTGCCAGCAGCCCCGGGACAGGGTTCTACGAGCAGTACTTC. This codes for CASSPGTGFYEQYF.

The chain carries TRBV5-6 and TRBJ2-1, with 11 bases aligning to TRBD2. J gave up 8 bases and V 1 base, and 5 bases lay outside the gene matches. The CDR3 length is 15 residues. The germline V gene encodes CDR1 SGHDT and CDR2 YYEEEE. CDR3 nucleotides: TGTGCCAGCAGCTTGACTAGCGGGAGTGTCGATGAGCAGTTCTTC. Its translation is CASSLTSGSVDEQFF.

The CDR3, as DNA: TGTGCCAGCACCGACACCTACACTGAAGCTTTCTTT. The encoded protein is CASTDTYTEAFF. The chain joins TRBV7-9 to TRBJ1-1; no clear D. The CDR3 totals 12 residues. Germline V CDR1 and CDR2: SEHNR, FQNEAQ (reference sequence). Deletions cut 7 bases from V and 3 bases from J, with 9 bases between.

The CDR3 DNA sequence: TGTGCCAGCAGTCTAGACAGGGTGGGGCAGTACTTC. This sequence encodes CASSLDRVGQYF. The chain combines TRBV12-3 or TRBV12-4 with TRBJ2-7; 7 positions agree with TRBD1. This CDR3 is built from 12 residues. V lost 5 bases to trimming and J lost 9 bases; unmatched junction nucleotides: 7.

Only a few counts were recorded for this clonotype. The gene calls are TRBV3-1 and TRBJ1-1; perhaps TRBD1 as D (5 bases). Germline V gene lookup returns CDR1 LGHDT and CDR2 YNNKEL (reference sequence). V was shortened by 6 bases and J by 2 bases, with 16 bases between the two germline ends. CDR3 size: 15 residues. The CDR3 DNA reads TGTGCCAGCAGGCCACGGGGGGACTTAAACACTGAAGCTTTCTTT. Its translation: CASRPRGDLNTEAFF.

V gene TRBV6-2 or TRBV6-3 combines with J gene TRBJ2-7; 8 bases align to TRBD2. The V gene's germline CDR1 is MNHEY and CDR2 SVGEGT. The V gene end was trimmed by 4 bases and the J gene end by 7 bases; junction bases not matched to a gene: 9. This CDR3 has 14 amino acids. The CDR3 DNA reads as TGTGCCAGCAGTTTGAGCGGGAGAGTGAGGGAGCAGTACTTC. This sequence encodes CASSLSGRVREQYF.

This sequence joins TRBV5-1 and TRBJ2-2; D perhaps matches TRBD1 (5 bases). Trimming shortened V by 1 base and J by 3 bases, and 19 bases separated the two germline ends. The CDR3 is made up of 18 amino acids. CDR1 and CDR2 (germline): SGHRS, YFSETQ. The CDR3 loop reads CASSLKTAVHMDTGELFF. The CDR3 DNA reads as TGCGCCAGCAGCTTGAAGACAGCCGTTCATATGGACACCGGGGAGCTGTTTTTT.

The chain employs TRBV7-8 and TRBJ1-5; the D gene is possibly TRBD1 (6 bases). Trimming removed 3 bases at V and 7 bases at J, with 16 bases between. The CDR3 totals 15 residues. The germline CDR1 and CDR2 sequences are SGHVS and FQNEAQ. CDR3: CASSLGRGKEQPQHF. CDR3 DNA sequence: TGTGCCAGCAGCTTGGGCAGGGGAAAAGAGCAGCCCCAGCATTTT.

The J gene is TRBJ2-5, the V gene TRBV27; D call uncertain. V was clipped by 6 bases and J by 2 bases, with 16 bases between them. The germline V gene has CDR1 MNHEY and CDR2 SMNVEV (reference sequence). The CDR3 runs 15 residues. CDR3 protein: CASSPLGLVQETQYF. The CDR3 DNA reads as TGTGCCAGCAGCCCTCTTGGGCTAGTACAAGAGACCCAGTACTTC.

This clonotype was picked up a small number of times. CDR3 sequence: CASNPSREHTGELFF. CDR3 nucleotides: TGTGCCAGCAATCCGAGCCGGGAGCACACCGGGGAGCTGTTTTTT. The chain recombines TRBV28 with TRBJ2-2; tentatively, D is TRBD2 (6 bases). The germline V and J ends were trimmed by 7 bases and 3 bases, with 15 bases remaining between them. Per germline, CDR1 MDHEN and CDR2 SYDVKM. The CDR3 extends over 15 amino acids.